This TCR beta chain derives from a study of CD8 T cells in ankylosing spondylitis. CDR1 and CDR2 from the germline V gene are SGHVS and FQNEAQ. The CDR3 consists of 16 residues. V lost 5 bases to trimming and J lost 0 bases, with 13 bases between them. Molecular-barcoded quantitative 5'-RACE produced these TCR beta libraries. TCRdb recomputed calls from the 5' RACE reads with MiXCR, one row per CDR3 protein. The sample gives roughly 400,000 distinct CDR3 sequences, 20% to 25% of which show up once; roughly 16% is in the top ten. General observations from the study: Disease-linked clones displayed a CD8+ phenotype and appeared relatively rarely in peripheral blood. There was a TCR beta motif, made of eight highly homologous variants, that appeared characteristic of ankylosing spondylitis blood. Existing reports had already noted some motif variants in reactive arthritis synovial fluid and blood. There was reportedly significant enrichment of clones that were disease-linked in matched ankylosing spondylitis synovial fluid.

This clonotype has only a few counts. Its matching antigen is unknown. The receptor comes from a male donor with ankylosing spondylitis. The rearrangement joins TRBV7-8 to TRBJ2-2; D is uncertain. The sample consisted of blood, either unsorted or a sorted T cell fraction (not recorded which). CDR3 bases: TGTGCCAGCAGCCCTAACACGGACGCGAACACCGGGGAGCTGTTTTTT. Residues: CASSPNTDANTGELFF.